Only a few counts were recorded for the clone carrying this T cell receptor (beta chain). TCRdb re-called the 5' RACE reads through MiXCR, storing one row per CDR3 protein. The sample lists 80,000 or so distinct CDR3 sequences, less than 20% seen once, with 9% to 15% in the top ten. The data stem from a study of early T cells in non-severe SARS-CoV-2 infection. The sample was whole blood. The receptor comes from an adult who was a healthcare worker with PCR-confirmed SARS-CoV-2 infection or an uninfected control (not recorded which).

The CDR3 DNA follows: TGTGCCACCAGTAACCCGGGGCGCGTTGGCTACACCTTC. As protein: CATSNPGRVGYTF. The chain is built from TRBV24-1 and TRBJ1-2; tentatively, D is TRBD1 (5 bases). In germline, CDR1 is KGHDR, CDR2 SFDVKD. Between the trimmed V and J ends, which lost 6 bases and 7 bases, there was a span of 14 bases. This CDR3 region has 13 residues.